This T cell receptor (beta chain) is from a study of blood T cell repertoires in COVID-19. The wider study: T cells, B-cell-depleted T cells, or PBMCs supplied cDNA or gDNA.

CDR3 length: 15 amino acids. The V and J ends lost 6 bases and 4 bases respectively, with 18 bases between them. Germline CDR1 and CDR2: MNHEY and SVGEGT. Repertoires were generated with immunoSEQ multiplex PCR, while TCRdb's copy carries only in-frame clones and drops some. The data show approximately 200,000 clones, approximately 85% seen once. This clone appeared a few times. Sequencing was done on a sample of peripheral blood. The TCR originated in a human donor with active or convalescent COVID-19. The donor label of this sample is uncertain. The genes are TRBV6-2 or TRBV6-3 and TRBJ1-2; D might be TRBD1 (6 bases). Written as DNA, the CDR3 is TGTGCCAGCAGCGATCTGGACAGCCAGCGCTATGGCTACACCTTC. This encodes CASSDLDSQRYGYTF.